This T cell receptor beta chain emerged from a study of blood T cell repertoires in COVID-19. In the study overall: In each case, the material was cDNA or gDNA derived from T cells, B-cell-depleted T cells, or PBMCs.

This study enrolled people aged 18 to 89 from 24 US geographic areas. Sequencing was performed with immunoSEQ multiplex PCR; in TCRdb, only in-frame clones are kept and a portion is missing. There are 250,000 or so clones in the sample; approximately 83% occur only once, and approximately 4% lies in the top ten. This clone appeared a single time. Germline V CDR1 and CDR2: SGHVS, FQNEAQ. Trimming took off 2 bases at V and 9 bases at J, with 11 bases between the two ends. This CDR3 region has 14 residues. The receptor comes from a woman between 40 and 50 years old who had been exposed to COVID-19. The chain is built from TRBV7-8 and TRBJ1-6; D is possibly TRBD1 (5 bases). Sequencing was done on a sample of PBMCs or T cells enriched from blood (not recorded which). CDR3 loop: CASSLWGEGSPLHF. The CDR3 DNA sequence: TGTGCCAGCAGCTTATGGGGGGAGGGTTCACCCCTCCACTTT.